This is a list of T cell receptor beta chains from one sample in a study of graft-versus-host responses after intestinal transplantation. These receptors have no known antigen. Profiling relied on immunoSEQ multiplex PCR, and the TCRdb table lists in-frame clones only, not all of them. The data show about 100,000 clones, roughly 89% seen once. The input for sequencing was unstimulated CD4+ T cells sorted from spleen or lymph node cells, taken before transplant. The source is a human donor who was the organ donor for an intestinal transplant. CDR3s include the opening cysteine and the closing phenylalanine or tryptophan. Fields, in order: D gene, clone size, J gene, V gene, CDR3 DNA, CDR3 protein. The D gene is left open where the match is weak. Not every row has a clone size; where given, it reads once, few, many or a size class.

>-|-|TRBJ1-1|TRBV9
TGTGCCAGCAGCGTAGGAGGGGCGAACACTGAAGCTTTCTTT
CASSVGGANTEAFF
>-|-|TRBJ2-2|TRBV6-1
TGTGCCAGCAGTGCCCTAGGGGGCGGGATGGGTTGGAAAGTCGGGGAGCTGTTTTTT
CASSALGGGMGWKVGELFF
>-|-|TRBJ2-1|TRBV9
TGTGCCAGCAGCGCCGGTACCGGGCGTGAGCAGTTCTTC
CASSAGTGREQFF
>TRBD2|-|TRBJ2-2|TRBV5-1
TGCGCCAGCACCCTGACTAGCGGGATGAACACCGGGGAGCTGTTTTTT
CASTLTSGMNTGELFF
>-|-|TRBJ1-1|TRBV19
TGTGCCATATCTGGGGGGGGCTCTTTCACTGAAGCTTTCTTT
CAISGGGSFTEAFF
>TRBD1|-|TRBJ2-7|TRBV6-5
TGTGCCAGCAGTTACTCGACAGGGTACTACGAGCAGTACTTC
CASSYSTGYYEQYF
>-|-|TRBJ1-1|TRBV2
TGTGCCAGCAGTCAATCCGGCCTCGGTAGGGCGGCCACTGAAGCTTTCTTT
CASSQSGLGRAATEAFF
>TRBD1|-|TRBJ2-7|TRBV18
TGTGCCAGCTCTACAAGACAGGGTGCGCCGGGCGAGCAGTACTTC
CASSTRQGAPGEQYF
>TRBD2|-|TRBJ2-5|TRBV6-6
TGTGCCAGTAACAGGGTACTAGCGGGGGGGCGAGAGACCCAGTACTTC
CASNRVLAGGRETQYF
>-|-|TRBJ2-7|TRBV14
TGTGCCAGCAGCCAAACCATAGTAGGCTACGAGCAGTACTTC
CASSQTIVGYEQYF
>-|-|TRBJ2-1|TRBV7-3
TGTGCCAGCAGCTTTAGATCCGGGTCGTCCAATGAGCAGTTCTTC
CASSFRSGSSNEQFF
>-|-|TRBJ1-1|TRBV9
TGTGCCAGCAGCATGCAGGGGAGGCTGAACACTGAAGCTTTCTTT
CASSMQGRLNTEAFF
>-|-|TRBJ2-7|TRBV6-1
TGTGCCAGCAGTGGTAGCGTAGGCGAGCAGTACTTC
CASSGSVGEQYF
>-|-|TRBJ2-1|TRBV5-4
TGTGCCAGCAGCTTCTCGTTAGCGGAAAGTAGAGAGCAGTTCTTC
CASSFSLAESREQFF
>TRBD1|-|TRBJ1-2|TRBV6-5
TGTGCCACCTCATACCGGGACAGGGCTCATGGCTACACCTTC
CATSYRDRAHGYTF
>TRBD1|-|TRBJ2-7|TRBV7-3
TGTGCCAGCAGCAAAGGGGACAGCTACGAGCAGTACTTC
CASSKGDSYEQYF
>-|-|TRBJ1-5|TRBV19
TGTGCCAGTAGTAACAAACTTGAACAGCCCCAGCATTTT
CASSNKLEQPQHF
>-|-|TRBJ2-2|TRBV25-1
TGTGCCAGCAGTGGACTCCGCCGGGTCCCTTCCGGGGAGCTGTTTTTT
CASSGLRRVPSGELFF
>-|-|TRBJ1-5|TRBV30
TGTGCCTGGAGGTCGCCGGGGTCCCCTAATCAGCCCCAGCATTTT
CAWRSPGSPNQPQHF
>-|-|TRBJ2-5|TRBV10-3
TGTGCCATCAGCCGGGACGGTCAAGAGACCCAGTACTTC
CAISRDGQETQYF
>-|-|TRBJ2-7|TRBV5-1
TGCGCCAGCAGCTTGGATGGCTACGAGCAGTACTTC
CASSLDGYEQYF
>-|once|TRBJ1-2|TRBV25-1
TGTGCCAGCAGTCGTACAGAGCACTATGGCTACACCTTC
CASSRTEHYGYTF
>TRBD1|-|TRBJ1-1|TRBV6-5
TGTGCCAGCAGTTCGGGACAGACTGAAGCTTTCTTT
CASSSGQTEAFF
>-|-|TRBJ1-3|TRBV14
TGTGCCAGCAGCTTAGGAACAGGGACTGGAAACACCATATATTTT
CASSLGTGTGNTIYF
>TRBD1|-|TRBJ2-7|TRBV6-6
TGTGCCAGCAGTTACTCGACAGGGGCGGGCGAGCAGTACTTC
CASSYSTGAGEQYF
>-|-|TRBJ1-5|TRBV2
TGTGCCAGCAGTGATCCCCCGCAGCCCCAGCATTTT
CASSDPPQPQHF
>-|once|TRBJ1-3|TRBV30
TGTGCCTGGAGTGTAGATGGCACCATATATTTT
CAWSVDGTIYF
>-|-|TRBJ2-1|TRBV5-5
TGTGCCAGCAGCTTGTTTGCGGGGGCCTCCTACAATGAGCAGTTCTTC
CASSLFAGASYNEQFF
>-|few|TRBJ1-2|TRBV6-5
TGTGCCAGCAGTTACTCTCGGACAGCTAACTATGGCTACACCTTC
CASSYSRTANYGYTF
>TRBD1|-|TRBJ2-7|TRBV6-1
TGTGCCAGCAGCGGACAGGGTAGGACCTACGAGCAGTACTTC
CASSGQGRTYEQYF
>TRBD1|-|TRBJ1-4|TRBV6-5
TGTGCCAGCAGCATGACAGGGGTTGAAAAACTGTTTTTT
CASSMTGVEKLFF
>-|-|TRBJ1-3|TRBV5-6
TGTGCCAGCAGCCTCAGGGGACCTATCTCTGGAAACACCATATATTTT
CASSLRGPISGNTIYF
>-|-|TRBJ1-1|TRBV21-1
TGTGCCAGCAGCAAAGCGGGCGGGTACACTGAAGCTTTCTTT
CASSKAGGYTEAFF
>-|-|TRBJ2-5|TRBV2
TGTGCCAGCAGTGCCTCTGAAGAGACCCAGTACTTC
CASSASEETQYF
>TRBD2|-|TRBJ2-4|TRBV11-3
TGTGCCAGCAGCTTGCCCGGGACTAGACAGTACTTC
CASSLPGTRQYF
>-|-|TRBJ2-3|TRBV6-5
TGTGCCAGCAGTTACAGGGGGCAGCGGGCAGATACGCAGTATTTT
CASSYRGQRADTQYF
>-|-|TRBJ1-1|TRBV10-3
TGTGCCATCAGTGAACAGGGTACGAACACTGAAGCTTTCTTT
CAISEQGTNTEAFF
>-|-|TRBJ2-3|TRBV7-9
TGTGCCAGCATCTGTATACGGAGCACAGATACGCAGTATTTT
CASICIRSTDTQYF
>TRBD1|-|TRBJ2-7|TRBV19
TGTGCCAGTAGTGGCCCCGACAGGGGACTCTACGAGCAGTACTTC
CASSGPDRGLYEQYF
>-|-|TRBJ2-3|TRBV6-1
TGTGCCAGCAGTGAACTTACACAGAAAACCGCAGATACGCAGTATTTT
CASSELTQKTADTQYF
>-|-|TRBJ2-5|TRBV9
TGTGCCAGCAGCGCGGGATTCCAAGAGACCCAGTACTTC
CASSAGFQETQYF
>-|-|TRBJ1-2|TRBV6-1
TGTGCCAGCAGAGCCTTGTGGGATGGCTACACCTTC
CASRALWDGYTF
>TRBD1|-|TRBJ1-2|TRBV18
TGTGCCAGCTCACCCGGGACAGGGAACTATGGCTACACCTTC
CASSPGTGNYGYTF
>TRBD2|-|TRBJ2-7|TRBV19
TGTGCCATTACGACTAGCTTCTACGAGCAGTACTTC
CAITTSFYEQYF
>TRBD1|once|TRBJ1-2|TRBV5-1
TGCGCCAGCAACGACAGGGACTATGGCTACACCTTC
CASNDRDYGYTF
>-|-|TRBJ1-4|TRBV7-3
TGTGCCAGCAGCCCGACAGGACCTAATGAAAAACTGTTTTTT
CASSPTGPNEKLFF
>TRBD2|once|TRBJ2-3|TRBV7-3
TGTGCCAGCAGCCAGCGGGGGAGCACAGATACGCAGTATTTT
CASSQRGSTDTQYF
>-|-|TRBJ2-7|TRBV5-1
TGCGCCAGCAGCTTGTACCGGACGGATTCTACCTACGAGCAGTACTTC
CASSLYRTDSTYEQYF
>-|-|TRBJ1-5|TRBV6-1
TGTGCCAGCTGTAGTAGCAATCAGCCCCAGCATTTT
CASCSSNQPQHF
>TRBD2|-|TRBJ2-1|TRBV5-6
TGTGCCAGCAGCTTGCGGACTAGCGGGACGGCGGGCAATGAGCAGTTCTTC
CASSLRTSGTAGNEQFF
>-|-|TRBJ2-7|TRBV4-1
TGCGCCAGCAGCGGAGACTTGGGATCCTACGAGCAGTACTTC
CASSGDLGSYEQYF
>-|-|TRBJ1-5|TRBV6-5
TGTGCCAGCAGTGGCCAGCCCGGTCAGCCCCAGCATTTT
CASSGQPGQPQHF